The 23 T cell receptor beta chains listed next were all sequenced from one sample in a study of shared clonotypes between healthy human individuals. The repertoire was sequenced with immunoSEQ multiplex PCR; TCRdb's copy has only in-frame clones and lacks some. The sample lists some 300,000 clones, more than 60% occurring once. The sample comprised memory CD4+ T cells sorted from blood. Stated subset: CD45RA-negative fraction. These receptors originate from a man in his thirties or forties in good health.

The chain joins TRBV7-9 to TRBJ2-7; 10 nucleotides align to TRBD2. From germline, CDR1 is SEHNR and CDR2 FQNEAQ (reference sequence). The CDR3 sequence is 17 residues long. The trim removed 5 bases at V and 6 bases at J, leaving 16 bases unmatched. DNA of the CDR3: TGTGCCAGCAGCCGAGTGGTAGCGGGAGGCCAGTTCTCCGAGCAGTACTTC. Its protein is CASSRVVAGGQFSEQYF.

The rearrangement joins TRBV2 to TRBJ2-2, with TRBD1 identical over 7 bases. Germline CDR1 reads SNHLY; CDR2 reads FYNNEI. V shed 6 bases and J 5 bases; nucleotides not matched to a gene: 6. This CDR3 spans 14 amino acids. As DNA, the CDR3 is TGTGCCAGCAGGCCGGGACAGCGAACCGGGGAGCTGTTTTTT. Its translation is CASRPGQRTGELFF.

This clone has a single count. The rearrangement joins TRBV6-1 to TRBJ1-1; D might be TRBD1 (5 bases). Trimming removed 1 base at V and 1 base at J, with 19 bases between. CDR3 length: 18 residues. The germline gives CDR1 MNHNS, CDR2 SASEGT. The CDR3 spells CASSEEHYRGATNTEAFF. CDR3 nucleotide sequence: TGTGCCAGCAGTGAAGAGCACTACCGAGGGGCCACGAACACTGAAGCTTTCTTT.

This clone was counted many times. The gene calls are TRBV5-1 and TRBJ2-2; D not certain. V was cut by 6 bases and J by 3 bases, with 12 bases left in between. CDR1 and CDR2 from the germline V gene are SGHRS and YFSETQ. The CDR3 extends over 14 amino acids. The CDR3 DNA sequence: TGCGCCAGCACCCAGCAGGACCACACCGGGGAGCTGTTTTTT. This encodes CASTQQDHTGELFF.

The J gene is TRBJ1-1, the V gene TRBV29-1; D perhaps matches TRBD1 (5 bases). Trimming took off 5 bases at V and 4 bases at J, with 20 bases between the two ends. CDR1 and CDR2 from the germline V gene are SQVTM and ANQGSEA. This CDR3 spans 15 amino acids. The CDR3 DNA sequence: TGCAGCGTTTTATGGGGCGAGAAAGGTGGCACTGAAGCTTTCTTT. Its protein product is CSVLWGEKGGTEAFF.

The chain uses TRBV7-2 and TRBJ2-7; 9 bases map to TRBD1. This CDR3 has 15 amino acids. The ends lost 2 bases at V and 3 bases at J; junction bases unmatched: 5. The germline V gene has CDR1 SGHTA and CDR2 FQGNSA. The CDR3 DNA reads as TGTGCCAGCAGCTTATCCGGGACAGGGCTCTACGAGCAGTACTTC. It yields the protein CASSLSGTGLYEQYF.

The chain couples TRBV4-1 to TRBJ1-1, with no clear D. V was trimmed by 1 base and J by 0 bases, leaving 6 bases between them. There are 14 residues in the CDR3. CDR1 is MGHRA and CDR2 is YSYEKL in the germline V gene. Written as DNA, the CDR3 is TGCGCCAGCAGCCAAGCCCCCCTGAACACTGAAGCTTTCTTT. Its protein product is CASSQAPLNTEAFF.

In nucleotides, the CDR3 is TGCAGCGCAGCCTCCGGGACAGGGTTCGGTGCCGAGCAGTTCTTC. Protein: CSAASGTGFGAEQFF. The chain is built from TRBV29-1 and TRBJ2-1; TRBD1 agrees at 9 bases. The CDR3 is made up of 15 amino acids. Germline trimming cut 7 bases from V and 10 bases from J; bases unmatched to any gene: 17. Germline CDR1 and CDR2: SQVTM and ANQGSEA.

The chain recombines TRBV5-1 with TRBJ2-1; 10 bases line up with TRBD2. Per germline, CDR1 SGHRS and CDR2 YFSETQ. J was trimmed by 9 bases and V by 7 bases; bases with no gene match: 7. This CDR3 contains 13 residues. CDR3 sequence: CASGLLAGAEQFF. For the CDR3, the DNA is TGCGCCAGCGGCCTCCTAGCGGGAGCTGAGCAGTTCTTC.

The chain carries TRBV29-1 and TRBJ2-5; 13 positions match TRBD2. Germline V gene data show CDR1 as SQVTM and CDR2 as ANQGSEA. CDR3 size: 15 residues. The V segment lost 3 bases and the J segment 5 bases; nucleotides outside the gene matches: 6. Here the CDR3 DNA reads TGCAGCGTTGAGGCGCGGACTAGCGGGAGTGAGACCCAGTACTTC. Residues: CSVEARTSGSETQYF.

This clone was observed once. The chain combines TRBV11-2 with TRBJ1-4, with no clear D. The CDR3 contains 17 residues. Looked up from germline, CDR1 is SGHAT and CDR2 is FQNNGV. Trimming took off 5 bases at V and 2 bases at J, with 18 bases between the two ends. For the CDR3, the DNA is TGTGCCAGCAGCCCCCCTCGTGGCCGGCGGACTAATGAAAAACTGTTTTTT. Its translation is CASSPPRGRRTNEKLFF.

The V gene is TRBV5-1, the J gene TRBJ2-5; D gene ambiguous. The CDR3 covers 13 residues. Per germline, CDR1 SGHRS and CDR2 YFSETQ. Trimming took off 7 bases at V and 5 bases at J, with 15 bases between the two ends. This CDR3 reads CASAKPGMETQYF. The CDR3, as DNA: TGCGCCAGCGCAAAACCGGGCATGGAGACCCAGTACTTC.

V is TRBV6-1 and J is TRBJ1-2; TRBD1 is a possible D gene (6 bases). Germline V gene sequence: CDR1 MNHNS, CDR2 SASEGT. The V and J ends lost 7 bases and 4 bases respectively, with 7 bases between them. This CDR3 region has 11 residues. CDR3 region: CASTRGYGYTF. The CDR3 DNA sequence: TGTGCCAGCACCAGGGGCTATGGCTACACCTTC.

The DNA of the CDR3 is TGCGCCAGCAGTGTAACCCAGGGGGAGACCCAGTACTTC. It translates to CASSVTQGETQYF. The J gene is TRBJ2-5, the V gene TRBV10-2; D possibly corresponds to TRBD1 (6 bases). There are 13 residues in the CDR3. V lost 4 bases and J 5 bases, leaving 11 bases between the germline ends. Germline CDR1 and CDR2: WSHSY and SAAADI.

The chain couples TRBV7-2 to TRBJ1-3; D is possibly TRBD1 (5 bases). Germline loops: CDR1 SGHTA, CDR2 FQGNSA. The CDR3 loop spans 16 amino acids. The V and J ends lost 5 bases and 4 bases respectively, with 18 bases between them. The CDR3 region has the DNA TGTGCCAGCAGCCTCCACTCGGGGGGTGGCGGAAACACCATATATTTT. It translates to CASSLHSGGGGNTIYF.

The CDR3 region has the DNA TGCGCCAGCAGCCAAAACCCGGGACAGGGTGAAAAACTGTTTTTT. As protein: CASSQNPGQGEKLFF. The chain carries TRBV5-1 and TRBJ1-4; 9 nucleotides line up with TRBD1. Germline V CDR1 and CDR2: SGHRS, YFSETQ. CDR3 length equals 15 residues. The trim removed 4 bases at V and 7 bases at J, leaving 8 bases unmatched.

CDR3: CASSQGPNREQFF. The CDR3 DNA reads as TGCGCCAGCAGCCAAGGACCCAACAGAGAGCAGTTCTTC. This chain links TRBV4-3 with TRBJ2-1; D unclear. Germline CDR1 LGHNA, CDR2 YSLEER. This CDR3 is built from 13 residues. The V end lost 1 base, the J end lost 10 bases, and 11 bases lay between the germline ends.

Concerning this clone itself: No DNA is shown, since the ends of the CDR3 on it are uncertain; the CDR3 is the one TCRdb lists. This chain links TRBV28 with TRBJ1-5. Both ends counted, the CDR3 spans 12 residues. Per germline, CDR1 MDHEN and CDR2 SYDVKM. CDR3 amino acids: CASSSSGQPQHF.

The chain joins TRBV19 to TRBJ1-5; the D is unclear. The CDR3 is 15 residues long. Trimming took off 2 bases at V and 1 base at J, with 9 bases between the two ends. Germline V gene sequence: CDR1 LNHDA, CDR2 SQIVND (reference sequence). CDR3 DNA: TGTGCCAGTAGTATATCGAGCAGAAGCAATCAGCCCCAGCATTTT. Its protein is CASSISSRSNQPQHF.

This chain joins TRBV28 and TRBJ1-3; no clear D. The CDR3 covers 12 residues. V lost 6 bases and J lost 3, with 6 bases in between. CDR1 and CDR2 from the germline V gene are MDHEN and SYDVKM. The CDR3 reads CASSSFGNTIYF. The CDR3 nucleotides read TGTGCCAGCAGCTCTTTTGGAAACACCATATATTTT.

CDR3 sequence: CASSRASWETQYF. The CDR3 nucleotides are TGTGCCAGTAGTCGGGCCTCGTGGGAGACCCAGTACTTC. The chain carries TRBV19 and TRBJ2-5, with D unresolved. The CDR3 covers 13 residues. The germline gives CDR1 LNHDA, CDR2 SQIVND (reference sequence). The germline V and J ends were trimmed by 5 bases and 5 bases, with 12 bases remaining between them.

J is TRBJ2-7 and V is TRBV11-2, with a possible D match to TRBD2 (5 bases). The germline V and J ends were trimmed by 3 bases and 9 bases, with 12 bases remaining between them. The germline CDR1 and CDR2 sequences are SGHAT and FQNNGV. The CDR3 loop spans 12 amino acids. The CDR3 protein is CASSLSEGGQYF. CDR3 sequence (DNA): TGTGCCAGCAGCTTGAGTGAGGGCGGGCAGTACTTC.

As to this clone: This CDR3 is also generated by other DNA sequences in the sample. The gene calls are TRBV10-3 and TRBJ2-1, with TRBD2 as a possible D gene (5 bases). This CDR3 contains 15 residues. CDR1 is ENHRY, CDR2 SYGVKD, per germline. Deletions cut 0 bases from V and 3 bases from J, with 9 bases between. The CDR3 DNA follows: TGTGCCATCAGTGAGTCAGGAGGAAGCTACAATGAGCAGTTCTTC. Its protein product is CAISESGGSYNEQFF.